The entry that follows covers one T cell receptor beta chain sequence. In this sample, this clonotype turned up many times. Its antigen target is currently unknown. Base qualities are not recorded, but no much larger clone differs from it by a single base. The data originate from a study of Graves' ophthalmopathy and Graves' hyperthyroidism (dated by TCRdb to 2016 to 2019). Looking at the study overall: Peripheral blood samples were taken at the time of initial diagnosis, before any treatment was given. Following sample collection, hyperthyroidism patients were given methimazole at a starting dose of 30 mg daily, and ophthalmopathy patients were given high-dose intravenous methylprednisolone. In roughly six hyperthyroidism patients, T-cell repertoires of thyroid tissue and blood were compared. An independent validation cohort comprised roughly 20 hyperthyroidism patients and over 15 patients who later progressed from hyperthyroidism to ophthalmopathy. A discovery set of 100 patients (around 40 ophthalmopathy, 57 stable hyperthyroidism) was enrolled to explore V-J signatures distinguishing ophthalmopathy from hyperthyroidism. The study used TCR beta repertoire signatures to distinguish Graves' ophthalmopathy from Graves' hyperthyroidism and to predict progression to ophthalmopathy. In total, 135 blood samples were TCR-sequenced: 40 to 45 ophthalmopathy, some 72 hyperthyroidism and some 17 hyperthyroidism-to-ophthalmopathy patients.

For repertoire sequencing, the TCR beta CDR3 regions were amplified from RNA transcripts. HTBI primers and the Qiagen OneStep RT-PCR kit were used in a first-round RT-PCR, which was followed by a second-round multiplex PCR, size selection and purification. The libraries underwent paired-end sequencing with 100 bp reads on an Illumina HiSeq2000. As for the authors' bioinformatics: SOAPnuke was used for read processing, and reads with adapters, uncalled bases, a mean Phred below 15, or no exact constant-primer or identifier match were discarded. COPE v1.2.5 was used to merge high-quality paired reads. Unique nucleotide sequences were defined as clonotypes and aligned to IMGT TRB V, D and J references using MiTCR v1.1. The analysis was limited to V-J combinations with a frequency above 0.0001, which together covered just over 98% of the repertoires. For each V-J combination, a TCR clonal expansion and chaos score was defined as F50 clonal expansion divided by the chaos observed in the TCRdist matrix. Welch's t-statistics and random forest were used to reduce features to about 14 V-J combinations, which were fed into a naive Bayes classifier. The similarity between thyroid and blood repertoires was quantified using the Morisita-Horn index. TCRdb itself trimmed the public reads at Q25 with fastp, ran MiXCR and retained productive beta chains. Under each unique CDR3 protein, matching rows form one entry showing the most common genes and DNA. What appears here as the V and J calls and clone size reflects TCRdb's work, not the paper's. The sample contains over 650,000 distinct CDR3 sequences, about 40% of them found a single time. In total, the top ten clones hold more than 2.5% of the sample.

The paper as a whole reports these results and caveats: No statistical method was used to set the sample size in advance, and the investigators knew which group each participant was assigned to. In validation, the model predicted ophthalmopathy progression with roughly 68% sensitivity and roughly 78% specificity; around twelve predicted patients were CT-confirmed with GO in a median of around 6 months. Most expanded thyroid clonotypes with a frequency above 0.001 also appeared in blood, which suggests that blood repertoires may reflect the immune response in the thyroid. The 13-signature model separated ophthalmopathy from stable hyperthyroidism with 85% to 90% sensitivity and approximately 83% specificity in cross-validation, and 80%/75% in the test set.

Germline trimming amounts to 4 bases on V and 7 bases on J, with 3 as the count of junction bases outside the gene matches. CDR1 and CDR2 are read off the germline V gene as MNHEY and SVGAGI. The CDR3 sequence holds 12 residues, the cysteine and phenylalanine included. This entry keeps only the CDR3 DNA: 36 bases, framed from base 1. Ophthalmopathy patients had moderately to severely active disease, Clinical Activity Score of at least 3, NOSPECS grade of at least 4, and disease duration under 3 months. Anyone with other autoimmune diseases, uncontrolled infections, pregnancy or lactation was excluded from the study. Diagnosis was based on clinical symptoms, serum thyroxine, TRAb, thyroid ultrasound and orbital computed tomography. Using Ficoll-Paque density gradient centrifugation, PBMCs were isolated from 8.5 to 10 ml of fresh peripheral blood. Total RNA was extracted with Trizol reagent and quality-checked on an Agilent 2100 Bioanalyzer.

This receptor was taken from an adult man with Graves' ophthalmopathy. Sequenced sample: peripheral blood. The chain was built from TRBV6-5 and TRBJ1-2; 7 junctional bases match TRBD1. The DNA sequence is TGTGCCAGCAGTTCACGGGACAGTGGCTACACCTTC. This translates into CASSSRDSGYTF.